The next 3 T cell receptor beta chains were all read from a single sample in a study of blood T cell repertoires in COVID-19. Generated by immunoSEQ multiplex PCR, the TCRdb table keeps only in-frame clones and is missing some. The sample has some 100,000 clones, over 70% seen once. Material for sequencing was peripheral blood. These TCRs come from a human donor in a cohort sampled during active or convalescent COVID-19.

This clone was counted only a few times. The rearrangement joins TRBV9 to TRBJ2-3; 8 bases are shared with TRBD2. The germline V gene has CDR1 SGDLS and CDR2 YYNGEE. The CDR3 length is 15 residues. V lost 3 bases and J lost 3; bases outside the gene matches: 6. CDR3 sequence reads: CASSAAGGHTDTQYF. Here the CDR3 DNA reads TGTGCCAGCAGCGCCGCGGGGGGTCATACAGATACGCAGTATTTT.

Remarks on this clone: Germline is not matched at one junction end, which may reflect a read error. The chain recombines TRBV3-1 (or the pseudogene TRBV3-2) with TRBJ1-2; unclear D gene. The germline gives CDR1 LGHDT, CDR2 YNNKEL (reference sequence). This CDR3 is 15 amino acids long. In nucleotides, the CDR3 is TGTGCCAGCCGCCACTCTGATAATGTGGTAGATGGCTACACCTTC. Protein product: CASRHSDNVVDGYTF.

This clone was seen at least ten times. The rearrangement joins TRBV9 to TRBJ1-3; D is possibly TRBD1 (5 bases). Germline V gene sequence: CDR1 SGDLS, CDR2 YYNGEE. This CDR3 has 14 amino acids. Trimming left V 4 bases short and J 3 bases short, with 11 bases between. The CDR3 loop is CASSQGSSGNTIYF. The CDR3 DNA follows: TGTGCCAGCAGCCAGGGTTCTAGTGGAAACACCATATATTTT.